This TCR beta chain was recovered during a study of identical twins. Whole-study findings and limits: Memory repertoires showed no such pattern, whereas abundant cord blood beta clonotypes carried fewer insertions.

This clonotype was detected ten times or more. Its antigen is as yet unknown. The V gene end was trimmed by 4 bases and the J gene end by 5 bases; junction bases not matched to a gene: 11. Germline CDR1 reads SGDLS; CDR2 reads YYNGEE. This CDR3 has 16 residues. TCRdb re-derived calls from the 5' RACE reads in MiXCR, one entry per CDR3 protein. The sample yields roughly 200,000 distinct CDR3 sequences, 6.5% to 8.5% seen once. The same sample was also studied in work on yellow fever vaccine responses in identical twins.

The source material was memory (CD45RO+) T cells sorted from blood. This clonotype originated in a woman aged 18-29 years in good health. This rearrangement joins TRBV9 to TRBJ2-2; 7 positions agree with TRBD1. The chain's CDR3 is CASSSDRVGRTGELFF. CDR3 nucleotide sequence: TGTGCCAGCAGCTCCGACAGGGTGGGAAGGACCGGGGAGCTGTTTTTT.